This T cell receptor beta chain was obtained from a study of blood T cell repertoires in COVID-19. Study summary: Donors in the United States, Italy and Spain gave samples during acute or convalescent COVID-19. The cDNA or gDNA used as material had been derived from T cells, B-cell-depleted T cells, or PBMCs.

The CDR3 loop spans 16 amino acids. The germline V gene has CDR1 KGHDR and CDR2 SFDVKD. Trimming took 2 bases from V and 4 from J; bases not matched to a gene: 6. Original processing methods: Nucleated cell number was recorded as an estimate derived from reference gene primer amplification. This table comes from immunoSEQ multiplex PCR, and its TCRdb copy is limited to in-frame clones, with some not included. That table is the source of V, J and clone size, and D and trimming were worked out from the DNA. The table lists approximately 150,000 clones, approximately 87% of them singletons. This chain joins TRBV24-1 and TRBJ1-5; TRBD1 matches 8 bases. This TCR derives from a woman between 45 and 65 years old with active or convalescent COVID-19. The source material was peripheral blood. CDR3 sequence (DNA): TGTGCCACCAGTGATTCGCAGGGGGCAGGGAATCAGCCCCAGCATTTT. It is translated as CATSDSQGAGNQPQHF.